Reported below is one TCR beta chain. Its antigen is unidentified. This specimen comes from a study of cytomegalovirus exposure and HLA in healthy donors. Study-level information: Early release data held 80 million to 100 million unique TCRs from HLA-typed donors.

Germline V CDR1 and CDR2: MNHEY, SVGAGI. Between the trimmed V and J ends, which lost 10 bases and 8 bases, there was a span of 14 bases. The CDR3 sequence is 11 residues long. It was with 60 Vbeta and 13 Jbeta primers that the PCR ran. In the original processing: There were about 80 million unique TCR beta chains by a later count, and 10 million to 12 million of them were shared. Clones were read by immunoSEQ multiplex PCR, and TCRdb kept only the in-frame ones, dropping some. V, J and clone size are those of that table, while D and trimming were read from the DNA. The sample consists of about 190,000 clones, 81% of them appearing once. General study findings and limits: With later analysis, a missense DCLRE1C variant became linked to TCR beta V- and J-gene trimming. Cytomegalovirus status was reportedly diagnosed by the classifier with high sensitivity and specificity.

V is TRBV6-5 and J is TRBJ1-1, with D perhaps TRBD1 (6 bases). The receptor was derived from a man aged 45-65 years in good health and CMV-seronegative. Material: PBMCs. DNA of the CDR3: TGTGCCACTACAGGGTTTAGGGAAGCTTTCTTT. It yields the protein CATTGFREAFF.